This entry describes one T cell receptor beta chain. Its antigen has not been determined. The input lacks base qualities; no much larger clone sits a single base away. TCR beta CDR3 regions were sequenced from DNA using the immunoSEQ Assay. The published analysis was carried out like this. T cell density was computed as TCR beta template counts normalized to usable DNA estimated by amplifying housekeeping genes. The preseqR package was used to estimate richness by extrapolating to 400,000 templates for PBMC samples and to 120,000 templates for tissue samples. Clonality was calculated as one minus Pielou's evenness. Tissue-enriched TCRs were identified through differential abundance testing performed on productive amino-acid clonotypes, with a minimum total count of 5 and an alpha of 0.1. The Jaccard Index and the Morisita Overlap Index were used to quantify repertoire overlap between compartments. TCR beta CDR3s were clustered by GLIPH together with public tetramer-defined viral CDR3s, and at least three viral sequences plus V-gene enrichment were required for viral motifs. TCRdb carries this immuneACCESS record with in-frame sequences only. Its versions omit some clonotypes, under half of them owing to an unresolved V gene in the studies checked, with the rest unexplained. V, J and clone size were drawn from that table, and D and trimming were deduced from the DNA. The sample table lists over a thousand clones, approximately 33% of them with a count of one. The ten largest make up about 20% of the sample.

The source of the sample is a study of T cells in localized non-small cell lung cancer (dated by TCRdb to the early 2020s). For the study in its entirety: T cell repertoires of 236 early-stage NSCLC patients were analyzed, with tumors being compared against uninvolved tumor-adjacent lungs. The cohort comprised a few hundred treatment-naïve NSCLC patients with resected, localized lung tumors. Of the NSCLC patients, roughly 130 were male and around 99 were female, and the mean age was approximately 66 years. Broad study findings and their caveats: Since the design was exploratory, TCR variables were selected using unadjusted p-values with no false-discovery rate correction. Higher blood T cell density associated with longer overall survival, while higher adjacent-lung clonality associated with shorter survival. Because multi-region tumor sequencing was not done, intratumor heterogeneity could not be ruled out. A median of 57 of the top 100 tumor clones were detected in paired uninvolved adjacent lung, and around 30 of these tumor clones were also found among the top 100 clones of the paired uninvolved adjacent lung. The highest T cell clonality was observed in uninvolved tumor-adjacent lung, where clonality exceeded that of tumor, suggesting that antigenic responses were more focused in uninvolved tumor-adjacent lung.

The germline V gene (reference sequence) sets CDR1 to LNHDA and CDR2 to SQIVND. Including cysteine and phenylalanine, the CDR3 has 16 amino acids. Just the 48-base CDR3 DNA is kept, in frame starting at base 1. V has 1 base trimmed and J has 2 bases trimmed; junction bases matching no gene number 2. Uninvolved adjacent lung was obtained at least 2 cm from the tumor margin, and the absence of atypia was confirmed by two independent pathologists. At diagnosis, peripheral blood, uninvolved tumor-adjacent lung and tumor were collected and were preserved as a mix of fresh-frozen and FFPE material. The sample consisted of normal lung tissue next to the tumor, taken before any cancer treatment. This clonotype was obtained from a male donor aged 60 or over with stage II squamous cell lung carcinoma. This chain joins TRBV19 to TRBJ2-6, with 7 junctional bases fitting TRBD2. The CDR3 reads CASSIGEGTGANVLTF. The sequenced DNA is TGTGCCAGTAGTATAGGGGAGGGGACTGGGGCCAACGTCCTGACTTTC.